Presented here are 20 T cell receptor beta chains from one specimen sequenced in a study of shared clonotypes between healthy human individuals (dated by TCRdb to 2018 to 2021). Libraries came from the immunoSEQ multiplex PCR assay. TCRdb took over this immuneACCESS table, retaining in-frame rearrangements with V and J assigned. Such tables are incomplete; in checked studies, under half of the missing clones stem from an unresolved V gene, and the remainder is unexplained. For this sample the table gives just over 2,000,000 clones, of which 95% were detected only once. Clones ranked in the top ten supply 0.1% to 0.15% of the sample. The sample consisted of naive CD4+ T cells sorted from blood. The sample's cell subset or site label, decoded: CD45RA+ positively selected. These receptors were collected from a man between 18 and 29 years old in good health.

The rearrangement links TRBV5-1 to TRBJ2-7; tentatively, D is TRBD1 or TRBD2 (5 bases each). V lost 2 bases and J lost 6, with 12 bases in between. This CDR3 has 13 amino acids. Germline loops: CDR1 SGHRS, CDR2 YFSETQ. DNA of the CDR3: TGCGCCAGCAGCTTCGGGGCCGGACCCGAGCAGTACTTC. Residues: CASSFGAGPEQYF.

This rearrangement joins TRBV9 to TRBJ2-1, with D maybe TRBD2 (6 bases). Germline V gene data show CDR1 as SGDLS and CDR2 as YYNGEE. This CDR3 spans 16 amino acids. V was trimmed by 4 bases and J by 5 bases, leaving 19 bases between them. In DNA, the CDR3 is TGTGCCAGCAGCTCGAGACTAGTCGGCCCCAACAATGAGCAGTTCTTC. It specifies CASSSRLVGPNNEQFF.

V and J are TRBV5-1 and TRBJ1-3; 8 bases map to TRBD1. Trimming cost V 4 bases and J 2 bases; bases outside gene matches: 11. The length of the CDR3 is 17 residues. Germline values: CDR1 SGHRS, CDR2 YFSETQ. This chain's CDR3 is CASSQELGTGAGNTIYF. The CDR3 DNA sequence: TGCGCCAGCAGCCAGGAACTGGGGACAGGAGCTGGAAACACCATATATTTT.

V gene TRBV2 combines with J gene TRBJ2-7, with TRBD1 as a possible D gene (5 bases). Germline CDR1 is SNHLY and CDR2 is FYNNEI. The CDR3 loop spans 13 amino acids. Trimming took off 6 bases at V and 0 bases at J, with 9 bases between the two ends. For the CDR3, the DNA is TGTGCCAGCAGACAGGTTGGCTCCTACGAGCAGTACTTC. Residues: CASRQVGSYEQYF.

The rearrangement links TRBV5-1 to TRBJ1-4; TRBD1 agrees at 8 bases. V shed 0 bases and J 8 bases; nucleotides not matched to a gene: 6. In germline, CDR1 is SGHRS, CDR2 YFSETQ. This CDR3 has 15 amino acids. This chain's CDR3 is CASSLVPTGDEKLFF. CDR3 coding DNA: TGCGCCAGCAGCTTGGTACCGACAGGGGACGAAAAACTGTTTTTT.

The genes are TRBV30 and TRBJ2-5; 8 nucleotides agree with TRBD1. This CDR3 has 14 amino acids. V lost 5 bases, J lost 0 bases, and 5 bases stayed unmatched. Germline CDR1 is GTSNPN and CDR2 is SVGIG (reference sequence). The CDR3 nucleotides are TGTGCCTGGGGACAGGGTTCGGACCAAGAGACCCAGTACTTC. Translating gives CAWGQGSDQETQYF.

This clone occurred once. This chain links TRBV18 with TRBJ1-2; D remains ambiguous. CDR3 length: 15 amino acids. Trimming pared 2 bases from V and 2 bases from J, leaving 12 bases between. Per germline, CDR1 KGHSH and CDR2 LQKENI. Written as DNA, the CDR3 is TGTGCCAGCTCACCAGAGGTCAGACTCAACTATGGCTACACCTTC. The encoded protein is CASSPEVRLNYGYTF.

The rearrangement links TRBV6-1 to TRBJ2-6; D is possibly TRBD2 (5 bases). Per the germline V gene, CDR1 is MNHNS and CDR2 is SASEGT. The CDR3 loop spans 19 amino acids. Trimming removed 2 bases from V and 0 bases from J, with 17 bases in between. The CDR3 is CASSEPRRSTSSGANVLTF. The CDR3 bases are TGTGCCAGCAGTGAACCGAGACGGAGCACTAGCTCTGGGGCCAACGTCCTGACTTTC.

The sample holds one count of this clone. The genes are TRBV7-2 and TRBJ2-2; no firm D call. CDR3 length: 16 amino acids. With 1 base removed from V and 0 bases from J, the gap between germline ends came to 9 bases. In germline, CDR1 is SGHTA, CDR2 FQGNSA. The CDR3 DNA reads as TGTGCCAGCAGCTTAGACGGGTTCACGAACACCGGGGAGCTGTTTTTT. Its translation is CASSLDGFTNTGELFF.

J is TRBJ1-1 and V is TRBV6-1; D not certain. The V end lost 6 bases, the J end lost 4 bases, and 12 bases lay between the germline ends. The CDR3 is 13 residues long. Germline V CDR1 and CDR2: MNHNS, SASEGT. CDR3 in DNA: TGTGCCAGCAGGACCCGGGAGTTCACTGAAGCTTTCTTT. This translates into CASRTREFTEAFF.

The V and J genes are TRBV15 and TRBJ2-3, with a weak D call TRBD2 (5 bases). This CDR3 spans 18 amino acids. Per germline, CDR1 LNHNV and CDR2 YYDKDF (reference sequence). With 5 bases removed from V and 5 bases from J, the gap between germline ends came to 26 bases. CDR3 loop: CATSPAPSGKVLQDTQYF. The CDR3 DNA reads as TGTGCCACCAGCCCAGCACCCTCCGGGAAAGTATTACAAGATACGCAGTATTTT.

The chain carries TRBV4-1 and TRBJ1-3, with 8 bases aligning to TRBD1. The CDR3 has 18 amino acids. The germline CDR1 and CDR2 sequences are MGHRA and YSYEKL. Trimming took 1 base from V and 0 from J; bases not matched to a gene: 8. CDR3 residues: CASSQGIGQGNSGNTIYF. The CDR3 bases are TGCGCCAGCAGCCAAGGAATTGGACAGGGCAACTCTGGAAACACCATATATTTT.

The chain carries TRBV30 and TRBJ1-2; D is uncertain. CDR1 is GTSNPN and CDR2 is SVGIG in the germline V gene (reference sequence). V was cut by 7 bases and J by 4 bases, with 16 bases left in between. The CDR3 is made up of 13 amino acids. CDR3 protein: CASRKGRRYGYTF. CDR3 coding DNA: TGTGCCTCCCGGAAGGGAAGGCGCTATGGCTACACCTTC.

The chain couples TRBV5-1 to TRBJ1-6; D uncertain. The germline CDR1 and CDR2 sequences are SGHRS and YFSETQ. V was shortened by 4 bases and J by 7 bases, with 15 bases between the two germline ends. The CDR3 spans 15 residues. CDR3 amino acids: CASSEHEGQNSPLHF. CDR3 DNA sequence: TGCGCCAGCAGCGAGCATGAGGGCCAAAATTCACCCCTCCACTTT. Drawing the rest from reference TRBV5-1 and TRBJ1-6, the complete variable domain is KAGVTQTPRYLIKTRGQQVTLSCSPISGHRSVSWYQQTPGQGLQFLFEYFSETQRNKGNFPGRFSGRQFSNSRSEMNVSTLELGDSALYLCASSEHEGQNSPLHFGNGTRLTVT.

The chain combines TRBV18 with TRBJ1-6, with a tentative D call TRBD1 (6 bases). V dropped 6 bases and J dropped 13 bases, with 16 bases sitting between them. Germline CDR1 is KGHSH and CDR2 is LQKENI. The CDR3 has 13 residues. The CDR3 reads CASSPDSTGPLHF. The CDR3 region has the DNA TGTGCCAGCTCCCCGGACAGCACGGGGCCCCTCCACTTT.

The rearrangement uses TRBV5-1 and TRBJ2-5; perhaps TRBD1 as D (6 bases). The germline CDR1 and CDR2 sequences are SGHRS and YFSETQ. This CDR3 comprises 13 residues. With 4 bases removed from V and 5 bases from J, the gap between germline ends came to 12 bases. The CDR3 spells CASSLRGFETQYF. The CDR3 DNA follows: TGCGCCAGCAGCCTCAGGGGATTTGAGACCCAGTACTTC. The variable domain in full, completed from reference TRBV5-1 and TRBJ2-5, reads KAGVTQTPRYLIKTRGQQVTLSCSPISGHRSVSWYQQTPGQGLQFLFEYFSETQRNKGNFPGRFSGRQFSNSRSEMNVSTLELGDSALYLCASSLRGFETQYFGPGTRLLVL.

The V call is TRBV29-1, the J call TRBJ2-5; 9 nucleotides line up with TRBD1. Trimming removed 6 bases from V and 4 bases from J; junction bases left unmatched: 6. The CDR3 extends over 13 amino acids. Germline V CDR1 and CDR2: SQVTM, ANQGSEA. CDR3 coding DNA: TGCAGCGTATTCACAGGGGGCCGAGAGACCCAGTACTTC. Its protein is CSVFTGGRETQYF.

The chain couples TRBV27 to TRBJ1-4, with D perhaps TRBD1 (5 bases). V lost 7 bases and J 11 bases, leaving 20 bases between the germline ends. CDR1 is MNHEY, CDR2 SMNVEV, per germline (reference sequence). The CDR3 has 14 amino acids. The CDR3 DNA sequence: TGTGCCAGCAAAAGGGACTCTGTGAGGGATAAACTGTTTTTT. It translates to CASKRDSVRDKLFF.

In DNA form, the CDR3 reads TGTGCCAGTAGCCCGAATCGCCTAATCCACGAGCAGTACTTC. Encoded protein: CASSPNRLIHEQYF. The chain uses TRBV19 and TRBJ2-7; D call uncertain. The CDR3 is 14 amino acids. Looked up from germline, CDR1 is LNHDA and CDR2 is SQIVND (reference sequence). V was pared by 6 bases and J by 5 bases, with 17 bases between.

The chain has TRBV7-4 and TRBJ2-1, with D unclear. The CDR3 is made up of 12 amino acids. Deletions cut 3 bases from V and 7 bases from J, with 7 bases between. The V gene's germline CDR1 is SGHVT and CDR2 SQSDAQ. CDR3 region: CASSFFRNEQFF. In DNA form, the CDR3 reads TGTGCCAGCAGCTTTTTTAGGAATGAGCAGTTCTTC.